The T cell receptor beta chain under discussion was sequenced for a study of blood T cells in healthy people across ages (dated by TCRdb to between 2015 and 2017). Some background on the complete study: In model experiments, template switching captured roughly one uniquely barcoded TCR beta cDNA molecule for every two T cells. Age-related changes in TCR beta repertoire diversity were measured in the study by deep sequencing normalized with unique cDNA molecular identifiers. Donors were grouped into four age groups: young (average roughly 16 years), middle-aged (39), aged (roughly 62) and long-lived (over 80). To avoid experimental bias, donors of different ages were distributed randomly across sequencing lanes. Using the same blood draw, the study looked at two additional independent replicas of 1 million unique cDNA reads for two donors, one aged 18 to 30 and the other aged 80 or older.

The receptor library was made with 5' RACE. TCRdb lists the instrument as Illumina HiSeq 2500. A second PCR of roughly 7 to 11 cycles was performed with a sample-barcoded 5' primer and a J-beta primer mix. Each TCR beta cDNA molecule received a unique molecular identifier from a template-switch 5' adaptor carrying 12 random nucleotides. Each sample yielded at least 2.5 million CDR3-containing paired-end reads. The Mint cDNA synthesis kit, primed by a TRBC-specific oligonucleotide, was used to synthesize first-strand cDNA from all RNA. All cDNA was treated with uracil-DNA glycosylase and then went through a first 18-cycle PCR with the universal primers M1SS and BC2_uni_R. The original methods were these. Normalization of each sample was performed by random selection of 1 million high-quality reads, each carrying a distinct molecular identifier. Reads sharing molecular identifiers were discarded rather than binned into consensus sequences. MiTCR, run with a Q25 quality threshold and the strictest error-elimination algorithm, handled CDR3 identification, clonotype clustering and error correction. Lower-bound total TCR beta diversity was estimated with a nonparametric unseen species model using Euler transformation. TCRdb reprocessing: public reads trimmed at Q25 with fastp, clones called with MiXCR, in-frame beta chains kept. Rows with one shared CDR3 protein collapse into an entry with the most common genes and DNA. None of the V and J calls come from the authors' own analysis; TCRdb made them. The sample has over 1,300,000 distinct CDR3 sequences on record, roughly 59% of them singletons. Approximately 7% of the sample goes to the ten largest clones.

This clonotype was recorded a few times. The clone's antigen remains unknown. No qualities accompany the bases; no much larger clone lies one base away. For this chain, trimming is 6 bases at the V end and 2 bases at the J end, and the number of junction bases without a gene match is 6. CDR1 and CDR2 (DFQATT, SNEGSKA) derive from the germline V gene (reference sequence). Including the terminal cysteine and phenylalanine, the CDR3 comprises 14 residues. The sequence is cut down to CDR3 DNA, 42 bases in frame from base 1. Findings and caveats that apply to the study as a whole: The long-lived group showed more naive CD4+ T cells, fewer expanded clones and increased TCR diversity than the aged group, suggesting age selection. Estimates of total diversity based on one million sequenced T cells were considered lower bounds and underestimates. Observed TCR beta diversity correlated strongly with the percentage of naive T cells measured by flow cytometry. The CMV infection status of donors was not known, potentially confounding age-related changes in expanded clonotypes. Because profiling used bulk unsorted PBMCs, naive and antigen-experienced compartments could not be compared conclusively. Observed TCR beta diversity per million T cells fell roughly linearly with age, and a significant reduction was already apparent by age around 36.

The donors were a few dozen Caucasian individuals from Russia, aged roughly 6 to 100 years, who were systemically healthy. Each donor gave around 9.8 milliliters of peripheral blood, collected into EDTA-treated Vacutainer tubes. Ficoll-Paque density-gradient centrifugation was used to isolate PBMCs, with at least 6.5 million per sample. Trizol reagent was used to extract total RNA from PBMCs, with at least 5.5 micrograms per sample. Naive CD45RAhigh/CD27high T cell percentages were measured by flow cytometry on a PBMC aliquot from every donor. The chain couples TRBV20-1 to TRBJ2-3; a stretch of 9 junction bases matches TRBD2. The source is a man between 18 and 29 years old in good health. The sample taken for sequencing was blood. CDR3 loop: CSATLAGNTDTQYF. The sequenced DNA: TGCAGTGCCACTCTAGCGGGAAACACAGATACGCAGTATTTT.